The T cell receptor (beta chain) described here comes from a study of blood T cell repertoires in COVID-19. Study-wide context: T cells, B-cell-depleted T cells, or PBMCs provided the cDNA or gDNA that served as material.

Germline lookup yields CDR1 KGHSH and CDR2 LQKENI. J gave up 0 bases and V 3 bases, and 2 bases lay outside the gene matches. This CDR3 comprises 15 residues. In the source study's methods: It was from reference gene primer amplification that nucleated cell counts were estimated. This table comes from immunoSEQ multiplex PCR, and its TCRdb copy is limited to in-frame clones, with some not included. That table gives V, J and clone size, and the DNA gave D and trimming. The data contain roughly 66,000 clones, less than 85% of them singletons. This receptor was identified in a man aged 55 to 70 with acute or convalescent COVID-19. This chain links TRBV18 with TRBJ1-5; 7 bases fit TRBD1. Specimen: peripheral blood. CDR3 bases: TGTGCCAGCTCACCCGGGACAGCTAGCAATCAGCCCCAGCATTTT. As protein: CASSPGTASNQPQHF.